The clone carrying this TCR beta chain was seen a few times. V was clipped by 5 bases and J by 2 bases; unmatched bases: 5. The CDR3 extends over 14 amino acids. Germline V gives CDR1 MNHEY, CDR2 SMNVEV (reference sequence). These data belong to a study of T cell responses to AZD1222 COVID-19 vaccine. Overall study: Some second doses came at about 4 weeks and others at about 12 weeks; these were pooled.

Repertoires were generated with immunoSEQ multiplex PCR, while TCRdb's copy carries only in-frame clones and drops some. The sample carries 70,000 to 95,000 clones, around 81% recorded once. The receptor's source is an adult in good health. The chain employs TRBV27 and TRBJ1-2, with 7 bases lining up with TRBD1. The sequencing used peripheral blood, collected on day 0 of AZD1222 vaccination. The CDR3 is CASSPGGQNYGYTF. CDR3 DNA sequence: TGTGCCAGCAGTCCCGGGGGACAGAACTATGGCTACACCTTC.